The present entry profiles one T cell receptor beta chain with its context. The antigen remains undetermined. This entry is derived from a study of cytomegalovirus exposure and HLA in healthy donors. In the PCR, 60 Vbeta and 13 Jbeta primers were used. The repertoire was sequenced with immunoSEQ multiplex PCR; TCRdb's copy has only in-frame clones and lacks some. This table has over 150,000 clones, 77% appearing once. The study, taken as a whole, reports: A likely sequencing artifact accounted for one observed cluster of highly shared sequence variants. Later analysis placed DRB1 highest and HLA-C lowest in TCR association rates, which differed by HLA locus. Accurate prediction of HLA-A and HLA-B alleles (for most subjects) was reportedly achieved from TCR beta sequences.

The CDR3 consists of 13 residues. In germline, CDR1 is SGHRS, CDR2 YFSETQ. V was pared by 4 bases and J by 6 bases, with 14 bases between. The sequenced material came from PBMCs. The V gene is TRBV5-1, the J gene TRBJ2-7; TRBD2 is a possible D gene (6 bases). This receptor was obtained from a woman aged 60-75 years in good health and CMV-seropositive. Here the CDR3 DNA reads TGCGCCAGCAGCACCGGTGGGGGGTCCGAGCAGTACTTC. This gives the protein CASSTGGGSEQYF.